Included here is one T cell receptor beta chain sequence, with context. Which antigen it targets is not known. Base qualities are not provided; no much larger clone lies one nucleotide away. Each donor gave one peripheral blood draw, about 110 mL on average, collected into heparinised tubes. Naive, central memory, regulatory and stem cell-like memory CD4+ T cells were sorted on a BD FACSAria II using a panel including CD45RO, CCR7, CD25, CD127, CD95 and CD27. All sorted populations exceeded 95% purity. PBMCs were separated immediately by Lymphoprep density gradient centrifugation and were stained directly, without being cultured. So that batch effects would be minimized, each experiment stained and sorted samples in pairs, pairing one healthy donor with one patient. The High Capacity cDNA Reverse Transcription Kit was used to reverse transcribe all of the isolated RNA, meaning that expressed TCRB transcripts were what got sequenced. Deep immunoSEQ sequencing was performed on naive, central memory and regulatory T cell samples, with an average of approximately 3.9 million total reads per sample. Sorted cells were lysed in RLT buffer, and RNA was extracted using DNase-treated RNeasy Micro or Mini kits according to cell number. Each cell subset was processed on its own to prevent cross-contamination, while patient and healthy donor samples were processed together. The immunoSEQ multiplex PCR was used to amplify TCRB sequences from cDNA, generating 87-bp fragments that spanned the CDR3 region. Amplicons were sequenced on the Illumina HiSeq platform. As for the original processing: PCR bias was computationally corrected using synthetic template baselines, reads within Hamming distance 2 were collapsed, and singletons that could not be merged were discarded. By aligning reads against IMGT, V, D and J genes, CDR3 length, and insertions or deletions at six rearrangement sites were assigned. Within each subset, clonotype counts were normalized to sorted cell number, after which true diversity and Gini coefficients were computed with the tcR R package. Repertoire sharing was quantified using the overlap coefficient calculated on TCRB nucleotide sequences. TCRdb holds this immuneACCESS table with in-frame rearrangements only. Some clones are missing; in checked studies, unresolved V genes explain under half, and the rest has no known cause. That table furnishes V, J and clone size, whereas the DNA furnished D and trimming. In all, the sample holds 95,000 to 150,000 clones, and roughly 17% of those were seen once. 2.3% of the sample comes from the top ten.

The CDR3 starts with the cysteine, ends with the phenylalanine, and has 12 residues. Left in the record is the CDR3 DNA by itself, 36 bases read in frame from the first base. The germline V gene encodes CDR1 MNHNS and CDR2 SASEGT. Trimming costs V 2 bases and J 1 base, and their ends lie 3 bases apart. These data come from a study of beta chain features in type 1 diabetes (dated by TCRdb to the late 2010s). Context from the whole study: No differences in mean age, gender distribution, total cell number or subset yield were found between patients and healthy donors. Regulatory and stem cell-like memory subsets were isolated from only 8 patients and roughly eight healthy donors, whereas naive and central memory subsets came from all 28 donors. The study compared the TCRB repertoires of sorted circulating CD4+ T cell subsets in recently diagnosed type 1 diabetes patients with those in matched healthy donors. Across all samples, 90 million to 130 million sorted cells were examined, and cell number per subset correlated strongly with RNA yield.

Paper-wide results and their limitations: Fewer insertions and more nucleotide deletions at VDJ recombination sites were observed in patients with type 1 diabetes, implying thymic rearrangement abnormalities. PCR might favor shorter templates, but patient and control samples were amplified and corrected together, so any skew would affect both groups equally. Because small numbers of individuals were included in the HLA sub-analyses, any influence of HLA type on TCRB rearrangement was left unresolved. Naive, central memory and regulatory TCRB repertoires appeared to be more alike among patients than among healthy donors. Because cDNA was sequenced instead of genomic DNA, highly expressing activated cells could be over-represented, though the groups showed no difference in activation or CD3 levels. In all four CD4+ subsets, TCRB CDR3 length was moderately but significantly shorter in type 1 diabetes patients.

This chain is built from TRBV6-1 and TRBJ2-7, with the D gene too uncertain to name. This sequence was found in a man aged 25-45 years with type 1 diabetes. Material: central memory CD4+ T cells from blood. The bases are TGTGCCAGCAGTGAAACTTCCTACGAGCAGTACTTC. Its coded protein is CASSETSYEQYF.